One T cell receptor beta chain is described in this entry. CD45RA+ naive and CD45RA-negative memory subsets were separated from CD4+ cells. Germline trimming cut 1 base from V and 7 bases from J; bases unmatched to any gene: 12. Germline CDR1 SGHNT, CDR2 YYREEE (reference sequence). The CDR3 runs to 16 residues. This sample was taken from a study of shared clonotypes between healthy human individuals. Clones were read by immunoSEQ multiplex PCR, and TCRdb kept only the in-frame ones, dropping some. This sample yields 2,500,000 or so clones, of which about 92% are seen a single time; around 0.14% belongs to the top ten.

The TCR was taken from a man between 18 and 29 years old in good health. This rearrangement joins TRBV5-4 to TRBJ2-7; 9 nucleotides agree with TRBD1. The specimen sequenced was naive CD4+ T cells sorted from blood. Subset in this sample: CD45RA+ positively selected. The DNA for the CDR3 is TGTGCCAGCAGCTTGCTTCCGGGACAGGGAAGAGGTGAGCAGTACTTC. Residues: CASSLLPGQGRGEQYF.